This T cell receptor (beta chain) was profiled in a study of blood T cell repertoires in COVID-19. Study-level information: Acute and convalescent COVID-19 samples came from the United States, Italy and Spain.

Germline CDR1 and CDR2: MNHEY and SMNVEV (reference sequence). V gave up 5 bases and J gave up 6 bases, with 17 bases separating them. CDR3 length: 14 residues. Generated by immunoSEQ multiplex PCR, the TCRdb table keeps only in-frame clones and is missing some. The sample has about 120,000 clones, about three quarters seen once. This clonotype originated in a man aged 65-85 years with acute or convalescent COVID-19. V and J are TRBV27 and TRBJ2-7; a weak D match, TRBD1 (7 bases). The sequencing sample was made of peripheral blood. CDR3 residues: CASSLDWRDSEQYF. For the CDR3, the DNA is TGTGCCAGCAGTCTCGACTGGCGGGACAGCGAGCAGTACTTC.